What follows are 23 T cell receptor beta chains derived from one specimen sequenced in a study of vaccination effects on CD4 cells after COVID-19. Libraries were prepared by immunoSEQ multiplex PCR; TCRdb keeps only in-frame clonotypes and omits some of them. Found here are roughly 24,000 clones, approximately 77% of them singletons; the top ten hold 10% to 13%. The antigens for these receptors are not known. Sequencing was preceded by expansion of antigen-specific CD4+ T cells with viral peptide pools in the ViraFEST assay. Cultured cells yielded isolated CD4+ T cells after 10 days. Participants were vaccinated with two doses of either the BNT162b2 or mRNA-1273 vaccine. The sequences come from CD4+ T cells from PBMCs cultured with HCoV-NL63 spike peptides, collected after COVID-19 vaccination. Every receptor here comes from a human donor who received a COVID-19 vaccine.

The table lists this clone with a few counts. The V gene is TRBV3-1 (or the pseudogene TRBV3-2), the J gene TRBJ2-1, with 8 bases identical to TRBD2. CDR3 length equals 15 residues. CDR1 and CDR2 (germline): LGHDT, YNNKEL (reference sequence). V was pared by 0 bases and J by 8 bases, with 6 bases of the junction left unmatched. CDR3 sequence reads: CASSQDTTGGHEQFF. The DNA of the CDR3 is TGTGCCAGCAGCCAAGATACAACGGGGGGGCATGAGCAGTTCTTC.

The V and J genes are TRBV20-1 and TRBJ2-2; tentative D call: TRBD2 (7 bases). Trimming pared 3 bases from V and 3 bases from J, leaving 17 bases between. The CDR3 covers 16 residues. Germline V gives CDR1 DFQATT, CDR2 SNEGSKA (reference sequence). CDR3 in DNA: TGCAGTGCTAGTGCGGGGGCGAAAAGGGACACCGGGGAGCTGTTTTTT. This gives the protein CSASAGAKRDTGELFF.

This rearrangement joins TRBV7-8 to TRBJ1-4; D not resolved. Trimming took 2 bases from V and 0 from J, leaving 7 bases between them. This CDR3 comprises 15 residues. The germline V gene encodes CDR1 SGHVS and CDR2 FQNEAQ. This chain's CDR3 is CASSLSPTTNEKLFF. CDR3 nucleotides: TGTGCCAGCAGCTTATCCCCAACAACTAATGAAAAACTGTTTTTT.

This chain links TRBV4-2 with TRBJ2-1, with 7 bases aligning to TRBD2. This CDR3 is built from 14 residues. The V segment lost 3 bases and the J segment 2 bases; nucleotides outside the gene matches: 1. Germline CDR1 reads LGHNA; CDR2 reads YNFKEQ. The CDR3 reads CASSHAGAYNEQFF. As DNA, the CDR3 is TGTGCCAGCAGCCACGCGGGAGCCTACAATGAGCAGTTCTTC.

This chain connects TRBV12-3 or TRBV12-4 to TRBJ1-3, with D unclear. CDR3 length: 13 amino acids. V shed 4 bases and J shed 4 bases, with 8 bases lying between them. CDR3 protein: CASSWTAGNTIYF. In DNA form, the CDR3 reads TGTGCCAGCAGTTGGACCGCAGGAAACACCATATATTTT.

The CDR3 nucleotides are TGTGCCAGCAGCAAAGCACGGAGACCAATCTACGAGCAGTACTTC. Translating gives CASSKARRPIYEQYF. The chain couples TRBV21-1 to TRBJ2-7; the table's D call, TRBD2, has no DNA check behind it. TRBV21-1 is given as a pseudogene. CDR3 size: 15 residues.

The chain uses TRBV5-1 and TRBJ1-1; 8 bases are a match to TRBD1. Germline loops: CDR1 SGHRS, CDR2 YFSETQ. Losses at the gene ends were 4 bases for V and 1 base for J; bases not matched to a gene: 9. The CDR3 totals 16 residues. CDR3 in amino acids: CASSRGGTGGNTEAFF. CDR3 coding DNA: TGCGCCAGCAGCCGGGGGGGAACAGGGGGGAACACTGAAGCTTTCTTT.

The chain carries TRBV19 and TRBJ2-7, with 9 bases that match TRBD1. V shed 0 bases, J shed 5 bases, and the junction held 8 bases outside the gene matches. The CDR3 sequence is 16 residues long. Germline values: CDR1 LNHDA, CDR2 SQIVND (reference sequence). The CDR3 region is CASSIDSGTGHHEQYF. CDR3 sequence (DNA): TGTGCCAGTAGTATAGACTCCGGGACAGGGCATCACGAGCAGTACTTC.

The chain carries TRBV2 and TRBJ2-7; 10 positions match TRBD2. Germline-derived CDR1 and CDR2 are SNHLY and FYNNEI. The ends lost 0 bases at V and 2 bases at J; junction bases unmatched: 7. The CDR3 extends over 17 amino acids. Written as DNA, the CDR3 is TGTGCCAGCAGTGAAGCGTCGACTAGCGGGTTGGCCTACGAGCAGTACTTC. Translated: CASSEASTSGLAYEQYF.

The chain couples TRBV5-4 to TRBJ1-1, with 10 bases fitting TRBD1. J was trimmed by 5 bases and V by 3 bases; bases with no gene match: 7. The length of the CDR3 is 15 residues. The V gene's germline CDR1 is SGHNT and CDR2 YYREEE (reference sequence). CDR3 coding DNA: TGTGCCAGCAGCTGGGGGGGACAGGGGAAAACTGAAGCTTTCTTT. Protein: CASSWGGQGKTEAFF.

This chain uses TRBV6-1 with TRBJ2-3; tentatively, D is TRBD1 (6 bases). Germline V CDR1 and CDR2: MNHNS, SASEGT. The CDR3 length is 18 residues. V lost 1 base to trimming and J lost 5 bases, with 22 bases between them. The CDR3 reads CASSEVRPGTYLKDTQYF. CDR3 nucleotides: TGTGCCAGCAGTGAAGTCAGACCCGGGACATATCTCAAAGATACGCAGTATTTT.

J is TRBJ2-1 and V is TRBV5-1; 8 bases match TRBD2. In germline, CDR1 is SGHRS, CDR2 YFSETQ. CDR3 length: 17 amino acids. With 3 bases clipped from V and 2 bases from J, the junction kept 10 bases outside the gene matches. This CDR3 reads CASSSTRSGGAYNEQFF. In DNA form, the CDR3 reads TGCGCCAGCAGCTCAACCAGGAGCGGGGGAGCCTACAATGAGCAGTTCTTC.

The chain couples TRBV19 to TRBJ2-1, with 14 nucleotides matching TRBD2. CDR3 size: 17 residues. The germline gives CDR1 LNHDA, CDR2 SQIVND (reference sequence). V lost 6 bases to trimming and J lost 4 bases; unmatched junction nucleotides: 8. The CDR3 reads CASSQRLAGGGYNEQFF. The CDR3 DNA follows: TGTGCCAGTAGCCAACGACTAGCGGGGGGGGGATACAATGAGCAGTTCTTC. Full variable domain (remainder filled in from reference TRBV19 and TRBJ2-1): DGGITQSPKYLFRKEGQNVTLSCEQNLNHDAMYWYRQDPGQGLRLIYYSQIVNDFQKGDIAEGYSVSREKKESFPLTVTSAQKNPTAFYLCASSQRLAGGGYNEQFFGPGTRLTVL.

This clone showed up just a few times. The gene calls are TRBV7-6 and TRBJ2-1; TRBD2 aligns across 11 bases. Losses at the gene ends were 5 bases for V and 6 bases for J; bases not matched to a gene: 12. This CDR3 has 17 residues. The germline CDR1 and CDR2 sequences are SGHVS and FNYEAQ. The chain's CDR3 is CASSPYETSGSRNEQFF. The CDR3, as DNA: TGTGCCAGCAGCCCATACGAAACTAGCGGGAGTCGCAATGAGCAGTTCTTC.

V is TRBV5-1 and J is TRBJ2-5, with 8 positions matching TRBD2. CDR1 SGHRS and CDR2 YFSETQ come from the germline V gene. This CDR3 is 15 amino acids long. With V trimmed by 7 bases and J by 5 bases, 13 bases remained unmatched. The DNA of the CDR3 is TGCGCCAGCGAACAAAGCGGGAGTGTAATTGAGACCCAGTACTTC. Amino acid sequence: CASEQSGSVIETQYF.

V and J are TRBV6-5 and TRBJ2-7, with D maybe TRBD2 (5 bases). The CDR3 extends over 14 amino acids. In germline, CDR1 is MNHEY, CDR2 SVGAGI. Between the trimmed V and J ends, which lost 4 bases and 2 bases, there was a span of 12 bases. The CDR3 protein is CASSFHDGTYEQYF. CDR3 sequence (DNA): TGTGCCAGCAGTTTTCACGACGGGACCTACGAGCAGTACTTC.

The gene calls are TRBV11-2 and TRBJ2-5; D gene ambiguous. The V gene's germline CDR1 is SGHAT and CDR2 FQNNGV. CDR3 length: 12 amino acids. Trimming removed 4 bases from V and 5 bases from J, with 8 bases in between. The CDR3 reads CASSSLLETQYF. CDR3 sequence (DNA): TGTGCCAGCAGCTCACTTCTGGAGACCCAGTACTTC.

The sample holds a few counts of this clone. The chain has TRBV5-4 and TRBJ2-1, with unresolved D. CDR1 is SGHNT, CDR2 YYREEE, per germline (reference sequence). The CDR3 consists of 19 residues. V gave up 0 bases and J gave up 0 bases, with 19 bases separating them. The CDR3 DNA follows: TGTGCCAGCAGCTTGGAGGGCTATATAGCTGCCCCCTCCTACAATGAGCAGTTCTTC. Translation gives CASSLEGYIAAPSYNEQFF. Based on the CDR3 plus reference TRBV5-4 and TRBJ2-1, the full variable domain is ETGVTQSPTHLIKTRGQQVTLRCSSQSGHNTVSWYQQALGQGPQFIFQYYREEENGRGNFPPRFSGLQFPNYSSELNVNALELDDSALYLCASSLEGYIAAPSYNEQFFGPGTRLTVL.

The chain recombines TRBV19 with TRBJ2-3, with D unclear. The CDR3 extends over 13 amino acids. The V end was cut by 1 base, the J end by 4 bases, with 6 bases between. The germline V gene has CDR1 LNHDA and CDR2 SQIVND (reference sequence). CDR3 sequence (DNA): TGTGCCAGTAGTATAGTCCCCCCAGATACGCAGTATTTT. Protein: CASSIVPPDTQYF.

The chain has TRBV15 and TRBJ2-6; D uncertain. The CDR3 loop spans 14 amino acids. Looked up from germline, CDR1 is LNHNV and CDR2 is YYDKDF (reference sequence). V lost 1 base and J lost 2, with 3 bases in between. For the CDR3, the DNA is TGTGCCACCAGCAGAGCGACTGGGGCCAACGTCCTGACTTTC. Its translation: CATSRATGANVLTF. Full variable domain (remainder filled in from reference TRBV15 and TRBJ2-6): DAMVIQNPRYQVTQFGKPVTLSCSQTLNHNVMYWYQQKSSQAPKLLFHYYDKDFNNEADTPDNFQSRRPNTSFCFLDIRSPGLGDTAMYLCATSRATGANVLTFGAGSRLTVL.

This sequence joins TRBV5-1 and TRBJ1-4; TRBD1 matches 8 bases. This CDR3 contains 16 residues. J was trimmed by 8 bases and V by 3 bases; bases with no gene match: 12. The germline gives CDR1 SGHRS, CDR2 YFSETQ. The CDR3 coding sequence is TGCGCCAGCAGCTCTGAGGCCGGGACAGGCGTCGAAAAACTGTTTTTT. Translating it yields CASSSEAGTGVEKLFF.

This clone was detected a few times. The CDR3 coding sequence is TGTGCCTGGAAAGGTGGCATCACGTACTATGGCTACACCTTC. This sequence encodes CAWKGGITYYGYTF. The chain recombines TRBV30 with TRBJ1-2, with D hard to call. The CDR3 loop spans 14 amino acids. The V gene lost 4 bases and the J gene lost 3 bases, with 15 bases spanning the gap. CDR1 is GTSNPN and CDR2 is SVGIG in the germline V gene (reference sequence).

V and J are TRBV19 and TRBJ1-1; D uncertain. Trimming stripped 3 bases from V and 0 bases from J, with 8 bases between. Germline-derived CDR1 and CDR2 are LNHDA and SQIVND (reference sequence). This CDR3 is 14 amino acids long. Here the CDR3 DNA reads TGTGCCAGTAGTATCGAACAGCTGAACACTGAAGCTTTCTTT. This encodes CASSIEQLNTEAFF.